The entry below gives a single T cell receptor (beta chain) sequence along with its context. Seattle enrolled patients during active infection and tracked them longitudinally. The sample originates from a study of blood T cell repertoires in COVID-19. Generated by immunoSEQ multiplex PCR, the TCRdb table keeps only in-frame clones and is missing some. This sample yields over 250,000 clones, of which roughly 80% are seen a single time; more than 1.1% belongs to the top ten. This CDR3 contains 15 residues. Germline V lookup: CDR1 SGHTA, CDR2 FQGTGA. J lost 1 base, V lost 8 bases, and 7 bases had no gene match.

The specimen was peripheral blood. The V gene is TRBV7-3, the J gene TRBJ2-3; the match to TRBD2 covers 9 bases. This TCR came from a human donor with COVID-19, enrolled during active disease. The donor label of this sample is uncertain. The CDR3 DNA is TGTGCCAGCGGACCCGCGGGAGGGGGCACAGATACGCAGTATTTT. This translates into CASGPAGGGTDTQYF.